The source of this TCR beta chain is a study of human T cells and chemical hapten exposure. Time point noted: patch test 2, 6 weeks after DPC sensitization. The sample's treatment: therapeutic diphenylcyclopropenone sensitization with weekly scalp DPC. Trimming shortened V by 8 bases and J by 2 bases, and 15 bases separated the two germline ends. The CDR3 sequence is 14 residues long. This clonotype has more than one count but fewer than ten. TCRdb recomputed calls from the RACE reads with MiXCR, one row per CDR3 protein. The sample carries some 350,000 distinct CDR3 sequences, nearly 6.5% recorded once.

The chain uses TRBV12-3 or TRBV12-4 and TRBJ1-1, with D unresolved. This clonotype originated in a woman in her late teens or twenties with alopecia areata. Some clones in this sample may be carry-over from other donors' samples. Sequenced here: whole blood, sampled in connection with sensitization to the hapten diphenylcyclopropenone (DPC). The CDR3 region is CASRQWEGNTEAFF. In DNA, the CDR3 is TGTGCCAGCCGCCAGTGGGAAGGAAACACTGAAGCTTTCTTT.